Each of the 32 T cell receptor beta chains below was sequenced from the same sample in a study of blood T cell repertoires in COVID-19. Only in-frame clones appear in the TCRdb table, and some are missing; sequencing was by immunoSEQ multiplex PCR. The sample has 200,000 to 300,000 clones; less than 90% are singletons. Source material: peripheral blood. The source is a man aged 30 to 39 with active or convalescent COVID-19.

The chain has TRBV7-9 and TRBJ2-4; D not certain. V shed 1 base and J shed 0 bases, with 16 bases lying between them. CDR3 length: 18 amino acids. CDR1 SEHNR and CDR2 FQNEAQ come from the germline V gene (reference sequence). The CDR3 loop reads CASSLGFSGPLAKNIQYF. The CDR3 DNA reads TGTGCCAGCAGCTTAGGGTTCTCGGGTCCTCTAGCCAAAAACATTCAGTACTTC. Looking up the rest from reference TRBV7-9 and TRBJ2-4 gives the full variable domain: DTGVSQNPRHKITKRGQNVTFRCDPISEHNRLYWYRQTLGQGPEFLTYFQNEAQLEKSRLLSDRFSAERPKGSFSTLEIQRTEQGDSAMYLCASSLGFSGPLAKNIQYFGAGTRLSVL.

This chain joins TRBV5-6 and TRBJ2-6; weak D call: TRBD2 (5 bases). Trimming stripped 2 bases from V and 1 base from J, with 7 bases between. The CDR3 contains 15 residues. Germline V gene data show CDR1 as SGHDT and CDR2 as YYEEEE. DNA of the CDR3: TGTGCCAGCAGCTTCGGGATATCTGGGGCCAACGTCCTGACTTTC. Protein: CASSFGISGANVLTF.

V and J are TRBV4-3 and TRBJ2-3; tentatively, D is TRBD1 (6 bases). Trimming removed 3 bases at V and 0 bases at J, with 13 bases between. The CDR3 sequence is 16 residues long. Germline CDR1 and CDR2: LGHNA and YSLEER. The CDR3 is CASSHKQGSSTDTQYF. DNA for the CDR3: TGCGCCAGCAGCCATAAACAGGGCTCTAGCACAGATACGCAGTATTTT.

The chain couples TRBV5-1 to TRBJ1-2, with D perhaps TRBD1 (5 bases). Looked up from germline, CDR1 is SGHRS and CDR2 is YFSETQ. CDR3 size: 15 residues. V lost 3 bases and J 4 bases, leaving 16 bases between the germline ends. CDR3 coding DNA: TGCGCCAGCAGCTCAGAAACAACAGGTGTCTATGGCTACACCTTC. This translates into CASSSETTGVYGYTF.

This clone was found a few times. The chain recombines TRBV6-4 with TRBJ1-2, with TRBD1 identical over 11 bases. CDR1 is MRHNA, CDR2 SNTAGT, per germline. This CDR3 has 14 amino acids. The junction had 5 bases not matched to a gene; V was cut back by 7 bases and J by 4 bases. CDR3 DNA: TGTGCCAGCACTACCGGGACAGGGGGCTATGGCTACACCTTC. Translation: CASTTGTGGYGYTF.

The chain is built from TRBV5-6 and TRBJ2-7; TRBD1 agrees at 12 bases. V dropped 3 bases and J dropped 1; count of bases not matched to a gene: 2. The CDR3 contains 15 residues. CDR1 and CDR2 from the germline V gene are SGHDT and YYEEEE. CDR3 amino acids: CASSWDRGRSYEQYF. In nucleotides, the CDR3 is TGTGCCAGCAGCTGGGACAGGGGGCGGTCCTACGAGCAGTACTTC.

The chain is built from TRBV5-3 and TRBJ2-1, with TRBD2 as a possible D gene (6 bases). Being an ORF, TRBV5-3 has a function that is uncertain. The CDR3 has 15 residues. Trimming pared 6 bases from V and 6 bases from J, leaving 19 bases between. In DNA, the CDR3 is TGTGCCAGAACCTATCTGAGGCGGGGTAGCAATGAGCAGTTCTTC. This gives the protein CARTYLRRGSNEQFF.

V usage is TRBV5-4 and J usage is TRBJ1-3, with D hard to call. CDR3 length equals 13 residues. V was shortened by 0 bases and J by 5 bases, with 6 bases between the two germline ends. CDR1 and CDR2 from the germline V gene are SGHNT and YYREEE (reference sequence). CDR3 DNA: TGTGCCAGCAGCTTGGCAGGCCGAAACACCATATATTTT. Translated: CASSLAGRNTIYF.

The rearrangement links TRBV7-9 to TRBJ1-1, with unresolved D. The ends were cut back, 1 base at V and 0 bases at J, with 9 bases in the middle. CDR1 and CDR2 from the germline V gene are SEHNR and FQNEAQ (reference sequence). The CDR3 sequence is 15 residues long. CDR3 sequence: CASSLDSGVNTEAFF. The CDR3 coding sequence is TGTGCCAGCAGCTTAGATTCCGGGGTGAACACTGAAGCTTTCTTT.

The chain carries TRBV9 and TRBJ1-2; D perhaps matches TRBD1 (5 bases). V was cut by 4 bases and J by 3 bases, with 13 bases left in between. The CDR3 extends over 14 amino acids. Germline V gene data show CDR1 as SGDLS and CDR2 as YYNGEE. The CDR3 coding sequence is TGTGCCAGCAGCCCCTGGGGAGGGGACTATGGCTACACCTTC. This sequence encodes CASSPWGGDYGYTF. The full variable domain, in which reference TRBV9 and TRBJ1-2 provide the parts outside the CDR3, is DSGVTQTPKHLITATGQRVTLRCSPRSGDLSVYWYQQSLDQGLQFLIQYYNGEERAKGNILERFSAQQFPDLHSELNLSSLELGDSALYFCASSPWGGDYGYTFGSGTRLTVV.

This chain uses TRBV5-1 with TRBJ2-3; 8 bases agree with TRBD2. Unmatched junction bases numbered 6, after V lost 4 bases and J lost 5 bases. Germline CDR1 and CDR2: SGHRS and YFSETQ. The CDR3 contains 14 residues. CDR3 loop: CASSTGGVGDTQYF. CDR3 nucleotide sequence: TGCGCCAGCAGCACCGGGGGGGTTGGAGATACGCAGTATTTT.

The chain links TRBV7-8 to TRBJ1-4, with TRBD1 as a possible D gene (6 bases). Per germline, CDR1 SGHVS and CDR2 FQNEAQ. Trimming took off 4 bases at V and 2 bases at J, with 14 bases between the two ends. The length of the CDR3 is 16 residues. DNA for the CDR3: TGTGCCAGCAGCTACTACAGGGTTTCGACTAATGAAAAACTGTTTTTT. It specifies CASSYYRVSTNEKLFF.

This chain connects TRBV6-1 to TRBJ1-2, with a weak D call TRBD1 (5 bases). Per the germline V gene, CDR1 is MNHNS and CDR2 is SASEGT. The CDR3 consists of 11 residues. V dropped 2 bases and J dropped 12 bases, with 10 bases sitting between them. The CDR3 is CASSENSGNTF. The CDR3 bases are TGTGCCAGCAGTGAAAACTCAGGGAACACCTTC.

This clone has a single count. The V gene is TRBV9, the J gene TRBJ2-1; weak D call: TRBD2 (8 bases). This CDR3 is built from 15 residues. Germline V gene lookup returns CDR1 SGDLS and CDR2 YYNGEE. V lost 4 bases, J lost 3 bases, and 14 bases lay in between. The CDR3 DNA sequence: TGTGCCAGCAGCCCGGGGGGGGACAGCTACAATGAGCAGTTCTTC. Amino acid sequence: CASSPGGDSYNEQFF.

The V and J genes are TRBV12-5 and TRBJ1-1; possibly TRBD1 for D (5 bases). With 0 bases removed from V and 1 base from J, the gap between germline ends came to 27 bases. Per germline, CDR1 LGHNT and CDR2 FRNRAP. This CDR3 is built from 21 residues. The CDR3 is CASGLVQVSGRGRVRNTEAFF. The CDR3 DNA reads TGTGCTAGTGGTTTGGTACAAGTGAGTGGGAGGGGAAGAGTCAGGAACACTGAAGCTTTCTTT.

The genes are TRBV6-2 or TRBV6-3 and TRBJ2-3; D perhaps matches TRBD1 (6 bases). Germline V gives CDR1 MNHEY, CDR2 SVGEGT. CDR3 length equals 15 residues. V lost 5 bases to trimming and J lost 1 base, with 13 bases between them. The CDR3: CASSPWDTGTDTQYF. In DNA, the CDR3 is TGTGCCAGCAGTCCCTGGGACACGGGCACAGATACGCAGTATTTT.

The J gene is TRBJ1-2, the V gene TRBV7-4, with unresolved D. From germline, CDR1 is SGHVT and CDR2 SQSDAQ. CDR3 length: 17 residues. The ends were cut back, 1 base at V and 5 bases at J, with 20 bases in the middle. CDR3 nucleotides: TGTGCCAGCAGCTTAGGTCGTTTCCAACCAGGTGGGTATGGCTACACCTTC. Translated: CASSLGRFQPGGYGYTF.

The gene calls are TRBV6-5 and TRBJ1-5; D call uncertain. V gave up 2 bases and J gave up 5 bases, with 7 bases separating them. The CDR3 extends over 13 amino acids. The V gene's germline CDR1 is MNHEY and CDR2 SVGAGI. The CDR3 spells CASSYVRDQPQHF. The CDR3 DNA reads as TGTGCCAGCAGTTACGTCCGCGATCAGCCCCAGCATTTT.

The V and J genes are TRBV7-2 and TRBJ2-7; possibly TRBD2 for D (6 bases). The length of the CDR3 is 16 residues. The V and J ends lost 5 bases and 6 bases respectively, with 23 bases between them. CDR1 is SGHTA, CDR2 FQGNSA, per germline. The chain's CDR3 is CASSAQPGDFPGEQYF. The CDR3 coding sequence is TGTGCCAGCAGCGCGCAACCGGGGGACTTCCCTGGCGAGCAGTACTTC.

The chain uses TRBV25-1 and TRBJ1-2; 8 bases are a match to TRBD1. V gave up 3 bases and J gave up 7 bases; unmatched junction bases: 13. This CDR3 spans 16 amino acids. The germline gives CDR1 MGHDK, CDR2 SYGVNS. Here the CDR3 reads CASSDMTGAGGSGYTF. The CDR3 DNA follows: TGTGCCAGCAGTGATATGACAGGGGCCGGAGGGAGTGGCTACACCTTC.

The chain has TRBV5-1 and TRBJ2-7, with D tentatively TRBD1 (5 bases). Germline V lookup: CDR1 SGHRS, CDR2 YFSETQ. This CDR3 region has 13 residues. Trimming pared 6 bases from V and 6 bases from J, leaving 16 bases between. CDR3 residues: CASNIDRGGEQYF. As DNA, the CDR3 is TGCGCCAGCAACATTGATAGGGGCGGCGAGCAGTACTTC.

CDR3 in DNA: TGTGCCAGCAGCCGCCGACAGGAGACTTACAATGAGCAGTTCTTC. Amino acids: CASSRRQETYNEQFF. The V and J genes are TRBV11-2 and TRBJ2-1; a weak D match, TRBD1 (6 bases). The CDR3 is 15 residues long. CDR1 and CDR2 (germline): SGHAT, FQNNGV. The V end was cut by 5 bases, the J end by 4 bases, with 15 bases between.

The chain joins TRBV4-1 to TRBJ1-2, with D tentatively TRBD1 (6 bases). This CDR3 is 17 amino acids long. The V end lost 0 bases, the J end lost 0 bases, and 14 bases lay between the germline ends. Per germline, CDR1 MGHRA and CDR2 YSYEKL. CDR3 DNA: TGCGCCAGCAGCCAAGATCTTGGCAGGGGTACTAACTATGGCTACACCTTC. This codes for CASSQDLGRGTNYGYTF.

This clone was detected only once. The CDR3 DNA follows: TGTGCCAGCAGCCCCCAGTTGCCTGGGGCCAACGTCCTGACTTTC. It translates to CASSPQLPGANVLTF. This chain joins TRBV7-3 and TRBJ2-6; D remains unclear. The CDR3 contains 15 residues. The germline V and J ends were trimmed by 5 bases and 2 bases, with 10 bases remaining between them. The germline V gene has CDR1 SGHTA and CDR2 FQGTGA.

V and J are TRBV6-1 and TRBJ2-7, with 7 bases fitting TRBD1. The germline V gene has CDR1 MNHNS and CDR2 SASEGT. This CDR3 contains 15 residues. V shed 3 bases, J shed 5 bases, and the junction held 10 bases outside the gene matches. CDR3 protein: CASSERGPGMNEQYF. The CDR3 DNA reads as TGTGCCAGCAGTGAGAGGGGGCCTGGAATGAACGAGCAGTACTTC.

This rearrangement joins TRBV13 to TRBJ2-3; D gene unclear. The V end was cut by 0 bases, the J end by 7 bases, with 5 bases between. CDR3 length equals 12 residues. Germline-derived CDR1 and CDR2 are PRHDT and FYEKMQ (reference sequence). This CDR3 reads CASSLGAYTQYF. CDR3 in DNA: TGTGCCAGCAGCTTAGGGGCATATACGCAGTATTTT. The variable domain in full, completed from reference TRBV13 and TRBJ2-3, reads AAGVIQSPRHLIKEKRETATLKCYPIPRHDTVYWYQQGPGQDPQFLISFYEKMQSDKGSIPDRFSAQQFSDYHSELNMSSLELGDSALYFCASSLGAYTQYFGPGTRLTVL.

V and J are TRBV2 and TRBJ2-3; 10 positions match TRBD1. Trimming removed 8 bases from V and 2 bases from J; junction bases left unmatched: 1. The CDR3 is 13 residues long. Germline V gene data show CDR1 as SNHLY and CDR2 as FYNNEI. CDR3 sequence reads: CASDRGPTDTQYF. CDR3 DNA: TGTGCCAGCGACAGGGGGCCCACAGATACGCAGTATTTT. Using reference TRBV2 and TRBJ2-3 for the parts outside the CDR3, the full variable domain is EPEVTQTPSHQVTQMGQEVILRCVPISNHLYFYWYRQILGQKVEFLVSFYNNEISEKSEIFDDQFSVERPDGSNFTLKIRSTKLEDSAMYFCASDRGPTDTQYFGPGTRLTVL.

The chain joins TRBV10-3 to TRBJ2-3; 10 bases are shared with TRBD2. This CDR3 contains 14 residues. The trim removed 3 bases at V and 5 bases at J, leaving 2 bases unmatched. Germline loops: CDR1 ENHRY, CDR2 SYGVKD. The CDR3 sequence is CAISELAGIDTQYF. Written as DNA, the CDR3 is TGTGCCATCAGTGAACTAGCGGGGATAGATACGCAGTATTTT.

This chain connects TRBV6-5 to TRBJ2-1, with a tentative D call TRBD1 (5 bases). Trimming removed 11 bases at V and 3 bases at J, with 17 bases between. The V gene's germline CDR1 is MNHEY and CDR2 SVGAGI. The length of the CDR3 is 14 residues. CDR3 nucleotide sequence: TGTGCCTCGCGGACGGACGGACACTACAATGAGCAGTTCTTC. Residues: CASRTDGHYNEQFF.

The rearrangement uses TRBV12-3 or TRBV12-4 and TRBJ1-1; no clear D gene. V lost 6 bases and J 1 base, leaving 3 bases between the germline ends. The CDR3 has 11 amino acids. The chain's CDR3 is CASSGNTEAFF. The DNA for the CDR3 is TGTGCCAGCAGCGGGAACACTGAAGCTTTCTTT.

The chain has TRBV5-1 and TRBJ2-5; D might be TRBD1 (5 bases). Germline CDR1 is SGHRS and CDR2 is YFSETQ. The CDR3 is 14 amino acids. Trimming took 2 bases from V and 4 from J, leaving 12 bases between them. The CDR3 protein is CASSLDSKRETQYF. DNA for the CDR3: TGCGCCAGCAGCTTAGACAGCAAGAGAGAGACCCAGTACTTC.

Written as DNA, the CDR3 is TGCGCCAGCAGCCCAACCCCCGGGACAGGGGCAGATACGCAGTATTTT. Protein: CASSPTPGTGADTQYF. The chain employs TRBV5-1 and TRBJ2-3; 10 bases line up with TRBD1. The CDR3 is 16 residues long. The J segment lost 4 bases and the V segment lost 4 bases, leaving 9 bases of the junction unmatched. Germline CDR1 and CDR2: SGHRS and YFSETQ. Full variable domain (remainder filled in from reference TRBV5-1 and TRBJ2-3): KAGVTQTPRYLIKTRGQQVTLSCSPISGHRSVSWYQQTPGQGLQFLFEYFSETQRNKGNFPGRFSGRQFSNSRSEMNVSTLELGDSALYLCASSPTPGTGADTQYFGPGTRLTVL.